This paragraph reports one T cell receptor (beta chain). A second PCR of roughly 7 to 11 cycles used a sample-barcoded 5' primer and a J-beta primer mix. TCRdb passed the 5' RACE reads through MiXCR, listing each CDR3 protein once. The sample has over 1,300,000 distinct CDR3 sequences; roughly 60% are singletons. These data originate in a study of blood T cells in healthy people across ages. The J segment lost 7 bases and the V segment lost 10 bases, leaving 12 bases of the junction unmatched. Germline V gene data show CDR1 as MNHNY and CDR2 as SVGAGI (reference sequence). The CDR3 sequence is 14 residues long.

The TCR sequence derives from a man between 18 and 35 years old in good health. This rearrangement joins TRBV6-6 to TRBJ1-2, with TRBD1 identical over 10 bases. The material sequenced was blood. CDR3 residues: CATNDRGRLGGYTF. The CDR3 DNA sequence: TGTGCCACCAACGACAGGGGGCGCTTGGGTGGCTACACCTTC.